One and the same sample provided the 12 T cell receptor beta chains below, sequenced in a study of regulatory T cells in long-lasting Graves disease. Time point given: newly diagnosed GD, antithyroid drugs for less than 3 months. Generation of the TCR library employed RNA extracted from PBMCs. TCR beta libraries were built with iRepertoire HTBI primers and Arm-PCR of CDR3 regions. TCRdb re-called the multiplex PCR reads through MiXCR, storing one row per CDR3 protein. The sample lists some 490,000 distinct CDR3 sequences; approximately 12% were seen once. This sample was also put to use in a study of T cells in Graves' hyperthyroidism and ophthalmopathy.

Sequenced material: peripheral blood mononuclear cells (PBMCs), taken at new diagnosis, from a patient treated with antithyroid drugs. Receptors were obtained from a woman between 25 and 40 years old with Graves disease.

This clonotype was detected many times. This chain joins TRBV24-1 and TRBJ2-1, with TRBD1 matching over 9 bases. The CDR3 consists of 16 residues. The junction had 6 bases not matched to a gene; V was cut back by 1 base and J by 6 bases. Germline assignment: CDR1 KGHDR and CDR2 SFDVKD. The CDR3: CATSDFSGQGSNEQFF. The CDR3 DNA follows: TGTGCCACCAGTGATTTTTCTGGACAGGGGAGCAATGAGCAGTTCTTC.

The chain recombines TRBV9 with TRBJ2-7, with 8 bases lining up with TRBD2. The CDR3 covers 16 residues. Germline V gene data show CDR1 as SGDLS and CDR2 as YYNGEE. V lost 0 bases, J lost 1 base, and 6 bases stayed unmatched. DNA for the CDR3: TGTGCCAGCAGCGTAGGGAGCGGGAGTTTGTCCTACGAGCAGTACTTC. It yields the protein CASSVGSGSLSYEQYF.

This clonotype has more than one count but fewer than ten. DNA for the CDR3: TGTGCCAGCAGTGACAGGGGGCAATACGAGCAGTACTTC. It specifies CASSDRGQYEQYF. V gene TRBV19 combines with J gene TRBJ2-7; 10 nucleotides agree with TRBD1. Germline V gene lookup returns CDR1 LNHDA and CDR2 SQIVND (reference sequence). CDR3 length: 13 residues. Trimming removed 9 bases from V and 4 bases from J; junction bases left unmatched: 6.

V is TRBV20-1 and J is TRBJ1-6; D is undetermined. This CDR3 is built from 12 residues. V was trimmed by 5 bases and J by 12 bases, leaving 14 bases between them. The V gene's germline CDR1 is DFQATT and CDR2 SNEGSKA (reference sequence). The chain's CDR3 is CSAPREGLPLHF. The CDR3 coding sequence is TGCAGTGCTCCCCGAGAGGGCTTACCCCTCCACTTT.

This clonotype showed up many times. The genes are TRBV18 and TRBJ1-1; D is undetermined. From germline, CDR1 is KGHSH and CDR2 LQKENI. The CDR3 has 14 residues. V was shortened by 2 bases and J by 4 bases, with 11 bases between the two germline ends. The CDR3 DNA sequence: TGTGCCAGCTCACCAGTAGTGGGAGGCACTGAAGCTTTCTTT. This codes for CASSPVVGGTEAFF.

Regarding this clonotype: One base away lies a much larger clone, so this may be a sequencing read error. The CDR3 DNA reads TGTGCCAGCAGTCACTCGGAGATCGCCCCGGAACTGTTTTTT. Its translation is CASSHSEIAPELFF. The chain is built from TRBV6-1 and TRBJ1-4; D remains unclear. The length of the CDR3 is 14 residues. The ends were cut back, 5 bases at V and 12 bases at J, with 19 bases in the middle. CDR1 is MNHNS, CDR2 SASEGT, per germline.

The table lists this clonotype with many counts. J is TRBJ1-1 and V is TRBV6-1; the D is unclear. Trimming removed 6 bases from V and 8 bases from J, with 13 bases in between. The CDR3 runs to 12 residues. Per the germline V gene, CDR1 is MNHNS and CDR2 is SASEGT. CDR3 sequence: CASRPFSSEAFF. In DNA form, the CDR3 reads TGTGCCAGCAGGCCCTTCTCCTCCGAAGCTTTCTTT.

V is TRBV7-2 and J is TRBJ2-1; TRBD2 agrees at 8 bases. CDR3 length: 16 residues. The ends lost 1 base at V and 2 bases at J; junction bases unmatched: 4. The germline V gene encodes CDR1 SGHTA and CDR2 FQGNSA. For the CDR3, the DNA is TGTGCCAGCAGCTTAGGACTAGCGAGGACCTACAATGAGCAGTTCTTC. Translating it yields CASSLGLARTYNEQFF.

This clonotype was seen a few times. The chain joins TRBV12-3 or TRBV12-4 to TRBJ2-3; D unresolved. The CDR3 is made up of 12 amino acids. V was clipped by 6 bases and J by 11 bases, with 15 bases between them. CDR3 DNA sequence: TGTGCCAGCAGCACCAGGACCCTTAAGCAGTATTTT. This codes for CASSTRTLKQYF.

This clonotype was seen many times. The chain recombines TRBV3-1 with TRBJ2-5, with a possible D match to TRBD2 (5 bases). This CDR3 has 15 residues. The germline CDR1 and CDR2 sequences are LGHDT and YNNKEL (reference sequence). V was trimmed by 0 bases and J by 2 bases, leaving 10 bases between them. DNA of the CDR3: TGTGCCAGCAGCCAAGAACCGAGGACTCAAGAGACCCAGTACTTC. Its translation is CASSQEPRTQETQYF.

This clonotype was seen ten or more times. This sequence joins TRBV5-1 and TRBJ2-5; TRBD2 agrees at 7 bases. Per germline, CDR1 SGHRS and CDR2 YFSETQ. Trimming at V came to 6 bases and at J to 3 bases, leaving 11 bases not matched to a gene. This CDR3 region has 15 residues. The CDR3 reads CASTRGDSIEETQYF. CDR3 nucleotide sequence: TGCGCCAGCACTCGGGGGGATTCGATTGAAGAGACCCAGTACTTC.

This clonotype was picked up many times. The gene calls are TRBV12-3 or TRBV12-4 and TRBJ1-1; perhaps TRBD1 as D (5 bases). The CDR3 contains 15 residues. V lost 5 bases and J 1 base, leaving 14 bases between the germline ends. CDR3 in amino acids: CASSLWTTSNTEAFF. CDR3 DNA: TGTGCCAGCAGTCTGTGGACAACCTCGAACACTGAAGCTTTCTTT.